The sequence of this TCR beta chain was determined in a study of cytomegalovirus exposure and HLA in healthy donors. The V end was cut by 9 bases, the J end by 8 bases, with 16 bases between. Germline V gene lookup returns CDR1 LNHDA and CDR2 SQIVND (reference sequence). The length of the CDR3 is 12 residues. Use of 60 Vbeta and 13 Jbeta primers characterized the PCR. Measured with immunoSEQ multiplex PCR; TCRdb has only the in-frame clones, and not every one. The sample holds around 300,000 clones, about 83% seen once. The table lists this clone with a count of one. Sequenced input: PBMCs. The rearrangement uses TRBV19 and TRBJ1-2; D is perhaps TRBD1 (5 bases). This clonotype was obtained from a woman in her 40s in good health and CMV-seropositive. CDR3 nucleotides: TGTGCCAGCCAAGACAGCTTCGGGGGCTACACCTTC. Translation gives CASQDSFGGYTF.